One T cell receptor beta chain is described in this entry. Its specific antigen is unknown. The input lacks base qualities; no much larger clone sits a single base away. The CDR3 numbers 16 residues from cysteine through phenylalanine. Only the CDR3 DNA stays, 48 bases, in frame from base 1. Taken from the germline V gene, the CDR1 and CDR2 loops are MGHRA and YSYEKL. V loses 1 base at its end and J loses 4 bases; junction bases beyond the gene matches: 6. The data are from a study of control samples from healthy donors and cancer patients (dated by TCRdb to about 2020). Library generation was performed with the immunoSEQ multiplex PCR assay. The clones in this table, taken by TCRdb from immuneACCESS, are in-frame only. Not every clone is retained; where verified, under half of the shortfall comes from an unresolved V gene, and the cause of the rest is unknown. The sample table records some 34,000 clones; about 93% of these occur just once. The ten most abundant clones make up under 2% of the sample.

The TCR originated in a man aged 35 to 55 with colorectal cancer. The rearranged chain carries TRBV4-1 and TRBJ1-4; 7 of the junction bases match TRBD1. The source material was PBMCs. The CDR3 reads as follows: CASSQAAGQNNEKLFF. DNA sequence: TGCGCCAGCAGCCAAGCTGCGGGACAGAATAATGAAAAACTGTTTTTT.